A single count supports the clone carrying this TCR beta chain. Its antigen is still unknown. This specimen belongs to a study of cytomegalovirus exposure and HLA in healthy donors. Turning to the study itself: An early release of data contained around 80 million unique TCRs, which came from HLA-typed donors. Findings of the study overall: The records held CMV serostatus as the only immune exposure information. Highly shared sequence variants in one cluster were likely a sequencing artifact.

The PCR ran on 60 Vbeta and 13 Jbeta primers. Repertoires were generated with immunoSEQ multiplex PCR, while TCRdb's copy carries only in-frame clones and drops some. The repertoire holds around 150,000 clones, roughly three quarters seen once, with over 3% in the top ten. This CDR3 comprises 18 residues. The V and J ends lost 3 bases and 6 bases respectively, with 25 bases between them. Germline V gives CDR1 LNHNV, CDR2 YYDKDF (reference sequence). This TCR was sampled from a man aged 40-49 years in good health and CMV-seronegative. Sequencing was performed on PBMCs. The chain joins TRBV15 to TRBJ2-3; TRBD2 might be the D (6 bases). CDR3 sequence: CATSRAIGPTRVRDTQYF. DNA of the CDR3: TGTGCCACCAGCAGGGCAATCGGGCCGACTAGGGTGCGTGATACGCAGTATTTT.